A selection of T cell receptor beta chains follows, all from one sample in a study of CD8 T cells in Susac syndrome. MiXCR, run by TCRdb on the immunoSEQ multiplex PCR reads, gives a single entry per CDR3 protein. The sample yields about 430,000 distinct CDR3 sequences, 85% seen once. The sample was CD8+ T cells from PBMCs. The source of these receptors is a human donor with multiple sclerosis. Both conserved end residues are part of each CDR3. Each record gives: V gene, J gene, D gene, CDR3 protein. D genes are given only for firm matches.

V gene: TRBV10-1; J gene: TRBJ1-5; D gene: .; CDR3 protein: CASGEDIQPQHF
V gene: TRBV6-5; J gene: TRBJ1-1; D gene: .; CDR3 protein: CASSYSPATFSTEAFF
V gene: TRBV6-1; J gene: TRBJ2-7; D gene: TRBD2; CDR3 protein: CASSDWAGGAYEQYF
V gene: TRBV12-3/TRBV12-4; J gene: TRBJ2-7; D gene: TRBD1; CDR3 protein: CASSLPGQGYEQYF
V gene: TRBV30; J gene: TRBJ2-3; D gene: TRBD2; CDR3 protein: CAWSVTGGAFDTQYF
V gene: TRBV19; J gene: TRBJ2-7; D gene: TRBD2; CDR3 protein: CASSPASGGGYEQYF
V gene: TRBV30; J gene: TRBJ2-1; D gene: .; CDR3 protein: CAWALETPSQNEQFF
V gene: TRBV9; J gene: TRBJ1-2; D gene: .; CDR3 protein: CASSDVEEGSHYGYTF
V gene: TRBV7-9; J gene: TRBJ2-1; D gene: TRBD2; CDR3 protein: CASSLLVAAGSPEQFF
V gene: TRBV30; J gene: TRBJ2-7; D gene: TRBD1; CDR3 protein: CAWSTEGAPYEQYF
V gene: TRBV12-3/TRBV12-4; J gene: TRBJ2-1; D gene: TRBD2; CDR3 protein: CASRRKAGGLDEQFF
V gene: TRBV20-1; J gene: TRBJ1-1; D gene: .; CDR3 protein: CSARIKGMNTEVFF
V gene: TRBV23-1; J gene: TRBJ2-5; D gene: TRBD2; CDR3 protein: CASSPGTSGLETQYF
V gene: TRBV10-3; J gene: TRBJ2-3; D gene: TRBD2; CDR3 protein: CAISATSGIKHTQYF
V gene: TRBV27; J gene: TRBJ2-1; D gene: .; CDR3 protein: CASSAFTGSQQFF
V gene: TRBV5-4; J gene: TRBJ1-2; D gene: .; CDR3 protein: CASGEGANYGYTF
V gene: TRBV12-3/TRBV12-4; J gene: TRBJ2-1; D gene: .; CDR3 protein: CATRGLYNEQFF
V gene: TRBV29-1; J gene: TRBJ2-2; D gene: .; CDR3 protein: CSVDSGRGDTGELFF
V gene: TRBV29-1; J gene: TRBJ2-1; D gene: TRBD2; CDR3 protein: CSVVPRLASYNEQFF
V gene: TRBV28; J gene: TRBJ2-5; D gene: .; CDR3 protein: CASSLVNQETQYF
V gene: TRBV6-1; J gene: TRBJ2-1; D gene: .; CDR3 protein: CATPGTDSYNEQFF
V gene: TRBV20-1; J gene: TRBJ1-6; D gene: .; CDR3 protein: CSARDERGSPLHF
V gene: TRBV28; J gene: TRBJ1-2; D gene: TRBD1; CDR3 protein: CASRSKPGQGPNGYTF
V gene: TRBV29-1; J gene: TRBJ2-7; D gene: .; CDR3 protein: CSVEEAAAPYEQYF
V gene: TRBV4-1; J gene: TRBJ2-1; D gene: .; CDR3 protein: CASSQGEHNEQFF
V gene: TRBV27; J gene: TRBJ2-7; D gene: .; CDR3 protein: CASRWGYSYEQYF